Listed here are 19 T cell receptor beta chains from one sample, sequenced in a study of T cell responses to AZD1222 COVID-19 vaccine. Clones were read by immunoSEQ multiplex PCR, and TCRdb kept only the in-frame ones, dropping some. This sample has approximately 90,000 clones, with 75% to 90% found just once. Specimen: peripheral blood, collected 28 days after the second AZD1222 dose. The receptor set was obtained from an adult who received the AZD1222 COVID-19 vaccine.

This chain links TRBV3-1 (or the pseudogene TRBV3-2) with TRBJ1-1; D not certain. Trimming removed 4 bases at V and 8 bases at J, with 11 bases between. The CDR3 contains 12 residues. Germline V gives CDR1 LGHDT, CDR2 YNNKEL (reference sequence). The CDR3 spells CASSPSGREAFF. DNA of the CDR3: TGTGCCAGCAGCCCCTCTGGGCGGGAAGCTTTCTTT.

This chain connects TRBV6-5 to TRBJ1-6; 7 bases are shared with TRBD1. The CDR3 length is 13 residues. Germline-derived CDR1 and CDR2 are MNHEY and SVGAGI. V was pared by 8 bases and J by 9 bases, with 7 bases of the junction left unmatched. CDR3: CASGNRGGSPLHF. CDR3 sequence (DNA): TGTGCCAGCGGTAACAGGGGAGGTTCACCCCTCCACTTT.

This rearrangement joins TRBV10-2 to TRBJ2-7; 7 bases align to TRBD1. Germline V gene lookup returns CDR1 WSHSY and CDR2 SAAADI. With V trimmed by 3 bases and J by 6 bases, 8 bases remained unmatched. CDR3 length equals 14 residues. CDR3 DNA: TGCGCCAGCAGTGAACACTCTACAGGGGCCGAGCAGTACTTC. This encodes CASSEHSTGAEQYF.

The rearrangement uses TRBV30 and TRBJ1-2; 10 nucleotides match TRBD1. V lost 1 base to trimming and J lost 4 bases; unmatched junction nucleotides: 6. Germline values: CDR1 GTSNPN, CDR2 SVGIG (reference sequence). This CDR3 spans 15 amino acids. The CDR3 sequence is CAWSAPGQGFYGYTF. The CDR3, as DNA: TGTGCCTGGAGTGCTCCGGGACAGGGGTTCTATGGCTACACCTTC. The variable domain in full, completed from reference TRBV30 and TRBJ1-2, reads SQTIHQWPATLVQPVGSPLSLECTVEGTSNPNLYWYRQAAGRGLQLLFYSVGIGQISSEVPQNLSASRPQDRQFILSSKKLLLSDSGFYLCAWSAPGQGFYGYTFGSGTRLTVV.

The CDR3 coding sequence is TGTGCCTCCACGCACACAGGGGGCAGTAACGAAAAACTGTTTTTT. This translates into CASTHTGGSNEKLFF. The chain carries TRBV30 and TRBJ1-4, with TRBD1 identical over 9 bases. V lost 7 bases and J lost 8; bases outside the gene matches: 14. Germline V gene sequence: CDR1 GTSNPN, CDR2 SVGIG (reference sequence). The length of the CDR3 is 15 residues.

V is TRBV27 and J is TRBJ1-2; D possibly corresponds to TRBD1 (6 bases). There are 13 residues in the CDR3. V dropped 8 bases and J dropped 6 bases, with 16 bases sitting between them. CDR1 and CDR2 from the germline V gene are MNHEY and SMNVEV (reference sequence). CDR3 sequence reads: CASFGGRPNGYTF. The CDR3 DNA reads TGTGCCAGCTTCGGGGGGCGACCGAATGGCTACACCTTC.

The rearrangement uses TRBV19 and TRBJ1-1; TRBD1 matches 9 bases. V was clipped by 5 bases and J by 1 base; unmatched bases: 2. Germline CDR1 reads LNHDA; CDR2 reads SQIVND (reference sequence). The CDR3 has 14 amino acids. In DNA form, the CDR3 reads TGTGCCAGTAGTGTGACAGGGGGGAACACTGAAGCTTTCTTT. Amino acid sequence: CASSVTGGNTEAFF.

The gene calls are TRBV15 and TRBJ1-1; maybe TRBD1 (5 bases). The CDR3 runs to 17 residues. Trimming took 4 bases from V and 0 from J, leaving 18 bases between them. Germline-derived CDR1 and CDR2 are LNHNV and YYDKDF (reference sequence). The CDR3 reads CATSKGPGTSMNTEAFF. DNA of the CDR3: TGTGCCACCAGCAAAGGCCCCGGGACGTCCATGAACACTGAAGCTTTCTTT.

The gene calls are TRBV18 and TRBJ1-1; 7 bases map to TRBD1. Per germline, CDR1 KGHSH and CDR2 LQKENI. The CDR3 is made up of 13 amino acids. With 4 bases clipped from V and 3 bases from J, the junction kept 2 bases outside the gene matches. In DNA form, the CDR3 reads TGTGCCAGCTCACGACAGGGCCACACTGAAGCTTTCTTT. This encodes CASSRQGHTEAFF. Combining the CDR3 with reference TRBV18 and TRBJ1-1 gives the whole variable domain NAGVMQNPRHLVRRRGQEARLRCSPMKGHSHVYWYRQLPEEGLKFMVYLQKENIIDESGMPKERFSAEFPKEGPSILRIQQVVRGDSAAYFCASSRQGHTEAFFGQGTRLTVV.

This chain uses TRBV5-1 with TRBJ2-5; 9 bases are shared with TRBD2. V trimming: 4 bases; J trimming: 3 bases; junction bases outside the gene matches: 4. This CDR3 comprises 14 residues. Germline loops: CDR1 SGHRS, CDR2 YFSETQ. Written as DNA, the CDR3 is TGCGCCAGCAGCGGGGGACTAGCAGAAGAGACCCAGTACTTC. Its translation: CASSGGLAEETQYF.

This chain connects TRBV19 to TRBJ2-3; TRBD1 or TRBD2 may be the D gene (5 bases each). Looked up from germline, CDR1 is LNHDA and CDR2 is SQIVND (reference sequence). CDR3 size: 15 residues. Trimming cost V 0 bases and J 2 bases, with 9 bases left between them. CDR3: CASSIDEGPTDTQYF. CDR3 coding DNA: TGTGCCAGTAGTATAGATGAGGGGCCCACAGATACGCAGTATTTT.

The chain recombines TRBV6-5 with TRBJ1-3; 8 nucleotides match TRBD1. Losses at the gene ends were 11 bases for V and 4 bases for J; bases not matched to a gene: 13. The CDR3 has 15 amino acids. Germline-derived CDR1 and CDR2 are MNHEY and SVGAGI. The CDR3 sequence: CAGRTGTGIGNTIYF. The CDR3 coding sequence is TGTGCCGGTAGAACAGGGACAGGAATCGGAAACACCATATATTTT.

The CDR3 nucleotides are TGTGCCAGCAGACGACGAGAAACCAGCACAGATACGCAGTATTTT. Residues: CASRRRETSTDTQYF. The chain employs TRBV27 and TRBJ2-3; no clear D. The CDR3 covers 15 residues. From germline, CDR1 is MNHEY and CDR2 SMNVEV (reference sequence). V shed 6 bases and J shed 0 bases, with 13 bases lying between them.

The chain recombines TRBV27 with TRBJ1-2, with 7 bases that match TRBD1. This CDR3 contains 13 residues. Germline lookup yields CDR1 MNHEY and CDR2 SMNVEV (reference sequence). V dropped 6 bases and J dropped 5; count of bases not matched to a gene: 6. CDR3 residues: CASSLAGGYGYTF. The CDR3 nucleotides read TGTGCCAGCAGCTTAGCAGGGGGTTATGGCTACACCTTC.

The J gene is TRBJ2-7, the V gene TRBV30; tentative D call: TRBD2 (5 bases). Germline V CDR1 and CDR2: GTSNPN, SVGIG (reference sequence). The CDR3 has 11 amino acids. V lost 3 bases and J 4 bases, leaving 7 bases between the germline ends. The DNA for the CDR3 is TGTGCCTGGAGGGGGAGTTACGAGCAGTACTTC. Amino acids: CAWRGSYEQYF.

The CDR3 loop is CASSPVGANVLTF. As DNA, the CDR3 is TGTGCCAGCTCACCCGTAGGGGCCAACGTCCTGACTTTC. The genes are TRBV18 and TRBJ2-6; D is undetermined. The V gene's germline CDR1 is KGHSH and CDR2 LQKENI. Trimming took off 3 bases at V and 4 bases at J, with 4 bases between the two ends. This CDR3 has 13 amino acids.

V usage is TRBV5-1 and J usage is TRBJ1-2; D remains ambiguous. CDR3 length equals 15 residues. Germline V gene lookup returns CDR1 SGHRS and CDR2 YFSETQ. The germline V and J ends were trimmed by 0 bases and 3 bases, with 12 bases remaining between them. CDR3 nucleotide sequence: TGCGCCAGCAGCTTGGGATCCGGGATCGACTATGGCTACACCTTC. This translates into CASSLGSGIDYGYTF.

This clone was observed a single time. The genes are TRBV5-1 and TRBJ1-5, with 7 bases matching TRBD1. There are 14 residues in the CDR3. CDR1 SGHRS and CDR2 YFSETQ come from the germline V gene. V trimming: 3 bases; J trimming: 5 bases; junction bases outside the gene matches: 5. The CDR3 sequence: CASSWTGLHQPQHF. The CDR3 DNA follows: TGCGCCAGCAGCTGGACAGGATTACATCAGCCCCAGCATTTT. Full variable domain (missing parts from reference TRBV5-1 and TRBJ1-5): KAGVTQTPRYLIKTRGQQVTLSCSPISGHRSVSWYQQTPGQGLQFLFEYFSETQRNKGNFPGRFSGRQFSNSRSEMNVSTLELGDSALYLCASSWTGLHQPQHFGDGTRLSIL.

For the CDR3, the DNA is TGTGCCAGCAGCTTGGTGGGGGTCGTTGGTGGCTACACCTTC. Its translation is CASSLVGVVGGYTF. The chain is built from TRBV5-6 and TRBJ1-2, with a weak D call TRBD1 (5 bases). This CDR3 has 14 residues. Germline V CDR1 and CDR2: SGHDT, YYEEEE. V gave up 0 bases and J gave up 7 bases, with 13 bases separating them.